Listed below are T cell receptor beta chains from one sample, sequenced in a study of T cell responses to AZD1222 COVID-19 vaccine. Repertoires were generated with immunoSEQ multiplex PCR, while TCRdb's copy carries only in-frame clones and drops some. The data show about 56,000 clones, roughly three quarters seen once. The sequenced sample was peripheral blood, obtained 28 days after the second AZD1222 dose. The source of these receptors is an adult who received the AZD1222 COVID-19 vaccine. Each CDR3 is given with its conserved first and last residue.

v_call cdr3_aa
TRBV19 CASSTRAQGSTEAFF
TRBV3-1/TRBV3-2 CASSQDEGLLYEQYF
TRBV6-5 CASNKRDREDTQYF
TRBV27 CASWDRGEKLFF
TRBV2 CASSSQGNNQPQHF
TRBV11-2 CASSLHPGTGVYEQYF
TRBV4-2 CASSQRLAGNQETQYF
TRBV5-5 CASSLPPTRSGNTIYF
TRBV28 CASSLGFRYRYNSPLHF
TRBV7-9 CASSLAGGQETQYF
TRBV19 CASSIGGESYNEQFF
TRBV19 CASRTRTGTNTEAFF
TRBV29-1 CSHIRGLEGTDTQYF
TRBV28 CASIRQGNQPQHF
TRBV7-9 CASSKGQLNEKLFF
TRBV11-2 CASSLLQRAGANVLTF
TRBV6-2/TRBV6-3 CASSYTLAGVEQYF
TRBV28 CASTGGVTSTDTQYF
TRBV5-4 CASSLRGSNQPQHF
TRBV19 CASSIGYNSPLHF
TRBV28 CATHSIYNSPLHF
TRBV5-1 CASSLDAGVTEAFF
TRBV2 CASSESRGQYTGELFF
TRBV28 CASSLTGARTRRDTEAFF
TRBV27 CASRLTSGSTYEQYF
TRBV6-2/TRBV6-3 CASSYSINYNEQFF
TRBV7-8 CASSSGQGRTEAFF
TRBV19 CASSGRGGPQETQYF
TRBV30 CAWSKSMNTEAFF